This is a list of T cell receptor beta chains from one sample in a study of multiple sclerosis patients with progressive multifocal leukoencephalopathy. Using immunoSEQ multiplex PCR, the repertoire was profiled, and TCRdb retains in-frame clones only, with some absent. The sample has under 40,000 clones, 80% to 95% seen once. Sequences were obtained from PBMCs. These receptors came from a man younger than 40 with multiple sclerosis. Both conserved end residues are part of each CDR3. D genes are given only for firm matches. Size tells how often a clone was seen (once, few, many) or the class of an expanded clone, and some rows leave it out.

d_gene	abundance	v_gene	j_gene	CDR3aa
NA	NA	TRBV2	TRBJ1-2	CASSVGAGNNYGYTF
TRBD2	few	TRBV6-1	TRBJ2-3	CASSGGGGTDTQYF
NA	NA	TRBV9	NA	CASSVYDSGYEQYF
TRBD2	NA	TRBV18	TRBJ2-2	CASSPLLAGNTGELFF
NA	once	TRBV7-8	TRBJ1-4	CASSRSDRGEKLFF
NA	once	TRBV7-6	TRBJ2-7	CASSSEASGNYYEQYF
NA	NA	TRBV19	TRBJ1-2	CASSLISGDYGYTF
NA	NA	TRBV29-1	TRBJ1-2	CSVYTPGPGGYGYTF
NA	NA	TRBV9	TRBJ1-2	CASSVGSQGAYGYTF
NA	NA	TRBV7-9	TRBJ2-6	CASSFGSSGANVLTF
NA	NA	TRBV6-6	TRBJ1-1	CASSYGSPMNTEAFF
NA	NA	TRBV5-1	TRBJ2-1	CASSHGRLSSYNEQFF
NA	NA	TRBV6-6	TRBJ1-3	CASSYAGAGNTIYF
TRBD1	NA	TRBV4-1	TRBJ1-1	CASSPYITGGENTEAFF
NA	NA	TRBV6-5	TRBJ2-3	CASSPDTYTQYF
NA	NA	TRBV12-5	TRBJ2-7	CASGLGGLPYEQYF
NA	NA	TRBV4-3	TRBJ1-3	CASSQDPPGAYSGNTIYF
NA	NA	TRBV7-9	TRBJ2-5	CASSLAQGSRETQYF
TRBD2	NA	TRBV5-1	TRBJ2-1	CASSLVPSGGVHEQFF
NA	NA	TRBV5-5	TRBJ1-3	CASSWRISGNTIYF
TRBD2	few	TRBV5-6	TRBJ2-7	CASGREAREQYF
NA	NA	TRBV7-2	TRBJ1-6	CASSSDPQGSPLHF
NA	NA	TRBV9	TRBJ2-1	CASSPRVTWGHNEQFF
NA	NA	TRBV6-4	TRBJ2-1	CASSDSRRAGEQFF
NA	NA	TRBV19	TRBJ1-2	CASSLRTRRGDYGYTF
NA	NA	TRBV27	TRBJ1-5	CASSWRNSNQPQHF
NA	NA	TRBV6-4	TRBJ1-4	CASSHTRGWRELFF
NA	NA	TRBV7-6	TRBJ1-1	CASSLARDGGTEAFF
NA	once	TRBV30	TRBJ2-2	CAWSKRQTHTGELFF
NA	NA	TRBV19	TRBJ2-1	CASSMGRPRSYNEQFF
NA	NA	TRBV29-1	TRBJ1-2	CSVVRESGKYGYTF
TRBD2	NA	TRBV18	TRBJ2-7	CASSSGTSLWEQYF
TRBD1	NA	TRBV10-3	TRBJ2-7	CAISEWDRAYEQYF
NA	NA	TRBV4-2	TRBJ2-3	CASSPRALGSTDTQYF
NA	NA	TRBV19	TRBJ1-2	CASSMLQDYGYTF
NA	NA	TRBV29-1	TRBJ2-1	CSVEGERLGARSYNEQFF
TRBD1	NA	TRBV29-1	TRBJ1-2	CSVSRDRRTYGYTF
TRBD2	NA	TRBV27	TRBJ2-1	CASSPGTSGYNEQFF
TRBD1	NA	TRBV27	TRBJ1-2	CASRQGARGYTF
NA	NA	TRBV6-5	TRBJ2-5	CASRKSEKETQYF
NA	NA	TRBV19	TRBJ1-2	CASSARGGYGYTF
NA	once	TRBV7-9	TRBJ2-7	CASSFEAGHSYEQYF
NA	NA	TRBV11-2	TRBJ2-7	CASSGPMGQSSSYEQYF
TRBD1	NA	TRBV30	TRBJ1-4	CAWSGNHRGKAEKLFF
NA	NA	TRBV7-2	TRBJ1-2	CASSLDRTDYGYTF
NA	NA	TRBV7-8	TRBJ2-1	CASSLGSSYNEQFF
NA	once	TRBV11-2	TRBJ2-3	CASSTSSTGSMLVDTQYF
NA	NA	TRBV11-2	TRBJ1-2	CASSPDSRYGYTF
NA	NA	TRBV5-6	TRBJ1-2	CASSYSGARYYGYTF
NA	NA	TRBV2	TRBJ2-7	CASTVRLPDRQYF
NA	NA	TRBV30	TRBJ1-5	CAWSVETLNQPQHF